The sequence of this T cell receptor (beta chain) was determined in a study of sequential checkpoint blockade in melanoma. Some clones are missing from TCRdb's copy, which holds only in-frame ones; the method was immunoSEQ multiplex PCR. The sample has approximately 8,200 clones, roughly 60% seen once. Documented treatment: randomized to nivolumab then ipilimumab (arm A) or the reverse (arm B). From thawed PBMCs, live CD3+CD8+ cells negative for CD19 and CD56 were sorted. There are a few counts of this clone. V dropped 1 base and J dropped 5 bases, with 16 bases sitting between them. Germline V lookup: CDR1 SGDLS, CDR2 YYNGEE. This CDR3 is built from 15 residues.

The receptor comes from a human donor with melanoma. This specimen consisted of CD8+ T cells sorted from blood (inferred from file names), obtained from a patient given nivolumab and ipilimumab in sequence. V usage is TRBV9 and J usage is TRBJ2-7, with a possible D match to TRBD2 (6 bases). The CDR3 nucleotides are TGTGCCAGCAGCGTATCGGGACTGCCAAAGGACGAGCAGTACTTC. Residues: CASSVSGLPKDEQYF.